What follows are 22 T cell receptor beta chains derived from one specimen sequenced in a study of blood T cell repertoires in COVID-19. The method was immunoSEQ multiplex PCR; TCRdb's version includes in-frame clones alone and lacks a portion of them. The table includes 150,000 or so clones, approximately 80% detected once. The source material was peripheral blood. The receptors derive from a man aged 60 to 75 with acute or convalescent COVID-19.

This clone has a single count. The chain joins TRBV10-3 to TRBJ2-2, with TRBD1 matching 11 bases. The trim removed 11 bases at V and 3 bases at J, leaving 5 bases unmatched. The CDR3 is made up of 14 amino acids. Germline V gives CDR1 ENHRY, CDR2 SYGVKD. CDR3 nucleotide sequence: TGTGCCGCCAAGGGACAGGGGGACACCGGGGAGCTGTTTTTT. This codes for CAAKGQGDTGELFF.

A few counts support this clone. This chain uses TRBV18 with TRBJ2-4; the match to TRBD2 covers 8 bases. Germline lookup yields CDR1 KGHSH and CDR2 LQKENI. The J segment lost 6 bases and the V segment lost 2 bases, leaving 3 bases of the junction unmatched. This CDR3 is 14 amino acids long. In DNA, the CDR3 is TGTGCCAGCTCACCAAGCCGGGGGGGAAACATTCAGTACTTC. Protein: CASSPSRGGNIQYF. Full variable domain (missing parts from reference TRBV18 and TRBJ2-4): NAGVMQNPRHLVRRRGQEARLRCSPMKGHSHVYWYRQLPEEGLKFMVYLQKENIIDESGMPKERFSAEFPKEGPSILRIQQVVRGDSAAYFCASSPSRGGNIQYFGAGTRLSVL.

This clone occurred once. The chain has TRBV11-1 and TRBJ2-3; TRBD2 matches 8 bases. J was trimmed by 2 bases and V by 1 base; bases with no gene match: 5. The CDR3 is 16 residues long. Germline CDR1 is SGHAT and CDR2 is FQDESV (reference sequence). The chain's CDR3 is CASSLGPSGLTDTQYF. CDR3 DNA sequence: TGTGCCAGCAGCTTAGGGCCTAGCGGGCTCACAGATACGCAGTATTTT.

V gene TRBV19 combines with J gene TRBJ2-3; TRBD1 is a possible D gene (5 bases). From germline, CDR1 is LNHDA and CDR2 SQIVND (reference sequence). CDR3 length equals 18 residues. The V and J ends lost 5 bases and 2 bases respectively, with 23 bases between them. CDR3 sequence (DNA): TGTGCCAGTAGTCAAACAGGCAAGCGAGCCTTCCCCACAGATACGCAGTATTTT. It specifies CASSQTGKRAFPTDTQYF.

This chain uses TRBV6-6 with TRBJ2-7; 9 bases agree with TRBD2. The CDR3 loop spans 15 amino acids. Trimming at V came to 7 bases and at J to 0 bases, leaving 7 bases not matched to a gene. CDR1 and CDR2 from the germline V gene are MNHNY and SVGAGI (reference sequence). CDR3 in DNA: TGTGCCAGCACCGAGATGACTAGCGGCTCCTACGAGCAGTACTTC. Its translation: CASTEMTSGSYEQYF.

V gene TRBV5-4 combines with J gene TRBJ1-6; no clear D gene. The CDR3 covers 14 residues. From germline, CDR1 is SGHNT and CDR2 YYREEE (reference sequence). With 1 base removed from V and 7 bases from J, the gap between germline ends came to 9 bases. The DNA of the CDR3 is TGTGCCAGCAGCTTGAGGAGCTACAATTCACCCCTCCACTTT. Translated, it gives CASSLRSYNSPLHF.

This clone showed up just a few times. The CDR3 protein is CSVEGEHGVNTEAFF. CDR3 nucleotides: TGCAGCGTTGAAGGGGAACACGGGGTGAACACTGAAGCTTTCTTT. This rearrangement joins TRBV29-1 to TRBJ1-1; D not certain. The CDR3 extends over 15 amino acids. The V end lost 1 base, the J end lost 0 bases, and 12 bases lay between the germline ends. Germline V gives CDR1 SQVTM, CDR2 ANQGSEA.

The chain recombines TRBV5-4 with TRBJ2-5; a possible D gene is TRBD2 (5 bases). This CDR3 is 16 amino acids long. The germline CDR1 and CDR2 sequences are SGHNT and YYREEE (reference sequence). Trimming stripped 3 bases from V and 0 bases from J, with 15 bases between. The CDR3 DNA is TGTGCCAGCAGCTCCTCTGGAGGCAGGAACCAAGAGACCCAGTACTTC. Translating gives CASSSSGGRNQETQYF.

J is TRBJ2-4 and V is TRBV6-5, with D possibly TRBD1 on 5 matching bases. Germline lookup yields CDR1 MNHEY and CDR2 SVGAGI. V was shortened by 7 bases and J by 4 bases, with 11 bases between the two germline ends. The CDR3 is 13 amino acids. CDR3 nucleotides: TGTGCCAGCACCGGAGACAGAAAAAACATTCAGTACTTC. Translation: CASTGDRKNIQYF.

This chain connects TRBV2 to TRBJ1-5; TRBD1 matches at 7 bases. Germline V gives CDR1 SNHLY, CDR2 FYNNEI. There are 15 residues in the CDR3. Trimming removed 0 bases from V and 4 bases from J; junction bases left unmatched: 3. The CDR3 DNA sequence: TGTGCCAGCAGTGAAGCCGGACAGGTTAATCAGCCCCAGCATTTT. This gives the protein CASSEAGQVNQPQHF.

CDR3 loop: CATARGRRDTDTQYF. The CDR3 DNA reads as TGTGCCACCGCCCGAGGGCGGAGGGACACAGATACGCAGTATTTT. The chain combines TRBV24-1 with TRBJ2-3; tentatively, D is TRBD2 (6 bases). V lost 9 bases to trimming and J lost 2 bases, with 17 bases between them. CDR1 is KGHDR and CDR2 is SFDVKD in the germline V gene. CDR3 size: 15 residues.

The chain links TRBV15 to TRBJ1-1; D perhaps matches TRBD1 (6 bases). Germline-derived CDR1 and CDR2 are LNHNV and YYDKDF (reference sequence). V lost 5 bases and J 2 bases, leaving 9 bases between the germline ends. This CDR3 is built from 13 residues. In nucleotides, the CDR3 is TGTGCCACCAGCGGGGGGGCTAACACTGAAGCTTTCTTT. Encoded protein: CATSGGANTEAFF.

V is TRBV29-1 and J is TRBJ1-5; 11 bases fit TRBD1. Germline CDR1 is SQVTM and CDR2 is ANQGSEA. The CDR3 is 15 amino acids. Trimming at V came to 8 bases and at J to 8 bases, leaving 14 bases not matched to a gene. The CDR3 region is CSPLGDRGATEPQHF. The CDR3 DNA is TGCAGCCCGCTGGGGGACAGGGGGGCGACGGAGCCCCAGCATTTT.

This chain connects TRBV10-3 to TRBJ2-4, with D maybe TRBD1 (6 bases). The V end was cut by 11 bases, the J end by 0 bases, with 11 bases between. Germline CDR1 is ENHRY and CDR2 is SYGVKD. There are 13 residues in the CDR3. The CDR3 sequence: CAAKGVAKNIQYF. The CDR3 DNA reads as TGTGCCGCAAAGGGGGTAGCCAAAAACATTCAGTACTTC.

This chain uses TRBV27 with TRBJ1-5, with D hard to call. The V end lost 6 bases, the J end lost 2 bases, and 14 bases lay between the germline ends. The CDR3 sequence is 15 residues long. The germline CDR1 and CDR2 sequences are MNHEY and SMNVEV (reference sequence). The chain's CDR3 is CASRPGSRGNQPQHF. CDR3 bases: TGTGCCAGCAGACCGGGGAGTAGGGGCAATCAGCCCCAGCATTTT.

The chain links TRBV4-2 to TRBJ1-5; D perhaps matches TRBD1 (5 bases). Germline CDR1 reads LGHNA; CDR2 reads YNFKEQ. This CDR3 has 15 amino acids. V dropped 0 bases and J dropped 7 bases, with 13 bases sitting between them. CDR3 region: CASSQDSQGGQPQHF. DNA of the CDR3: TGTGCCAGCAGCCAAGATTCCCAGGGAGGGCAGCCCCAGCATTTT.

Regarding this clone: Other DNA sequences in this specimen translate into the identical CDR3. This chain uses TRBV10-3 with TRBJ2-2, with TRBD1 matching 8 bases. The CDR3 runs 15 residues. CDR1 and CDR2 from the germline V gene are ENHRY and SYGVKD. V shed 2 bases, J shed 3 bases, and the junction held 2 bases outside the gene matches. For the CDR3, the DNA is TGTGCCATCAGTGAGGCAGGGGGCTACACCGGGGAGCTGTTTTTT. Translation: CAISEAGGYTGELFF.

The rearrangement uses TRBV2 and TRBJ2-3; 7 bases line up with TRBD1. There are 14 residues in the CDR3. Germline V gives CDR1 SNHLY, CDR2 FYNNEI. V trimming: 8 bases; J trimming: 3 bases; junction bases outside the gene matches: 8. The CDR3 DNA follows: TGTGCCAGCCGGACAGGCATGGATACAGATACGCAGTATTTT. Translation: CASRTGMDTDTQYF.

The rearrangement joins TRBV6-2 or TRBV6-3 to TRBJ1-1; possibly TRBD1 for D (6 bases). The CDR3 runs to 20 residues. Germline V gene lookup returns CDR1 MNHEY and CDR2 SVGEGT. Trimming removed 6 bases at V and 0 bases at J, with 29 bases between. In DNA form, the CDR3 reads TGTGCCAGCAGCTCTCGGGGCTTACTAAGGGACACTGGACTGAACACTGAAGCTTTCTTT. Its translation is CASSSRGLLRDTGLNTEAFF.

CDR3 amino acids: CASRPGQGSNSPLHF. CDR3 in DNA: TGTGCCAGCAGACCGGGACAGGGCAGTAATTCACCCCTCCACTTT. This chain joins TRBV2 and TRBJ1-6, with 9 bases matching TRBD1. Germline CDR1 is SNHLY and CDR2 is FYNNEI. This CDR3 is built from 15 residues. Germline trimming cut 6 bases from V and 6 bases from J; bases unmatched to any gene: 6.

The genes are TRBV28 and TRBJ1-2; 9 nucleotides match TRBD1. Germline assignment: CDR1 MDHEN and CDR2 SYDVKM. The V and J ends lost 7 bases and 2 bases, in that order; junction bases with no gene match: 2. The CDR3 is made up of 13 amino acids. This CDR3 reads CASKDRGNYGYTF. The CDR3 coding sequence is TGTGCCAGCAAGGACAGGGGCAACTATGGCTACACCTTC.

On this clone itself: Compared with germline, one end of the junction differs, possibly owing to a read error. The chain has TRBV5-3 and TRBJ2-3, with 8 nucleotides matching TRBD1. TRBV5-3 is labeled an ORF, and its function is uncertain. The CDR3 has 12 residues. CDR3 region: CARSSRQGNSLF. CDR3 in DNA: TGTGCCAGAAGCTCCCGACAGGGGAACAGCCTCTTT.